Described below is a single T cell receptor beta chain sequence and its context. This clone's antigen is unknown. Nothing much larger sits one base from this clone, and base qualities are not available. Tumor samples were obtained before definitive surgery or chemotherapy. Genomic DNA was extracted by the MD Anderson Biospecimen Extraction Resource, and TCR sequencing was done by the MD Anderson Cancer Genomics Laboratory. This sample was included in a study of high-grade serous ovarian cancer treatment subgroups (dated by TCRdb to about 2021). Regarding the research as a whole: On average, sequencing produced approximately 14,000 reads and 6,500 to 7,500 unique TCR beta rearrangements for each sample. TCR beta repertoires were profiled in patients with high-grade serous ovarian cancer who were grouped, under a laparoscopic triage algorithm, by complete gross resection or by neoadjuvant chemotherapy response. Of the approximately 30 patients in the cohort, around ten had no residual disease after primary surgery (R0), around ten were excellent NACT responders, and around ten were poor NACT responders. In total there were roughly 96 samples, since every patient provided one primary tumor sample and two metastatic tumor samples.

Overall study results and their limits: Bulk tumor TCR sequencing lacked spatial information, limiting insight into HGSC tumor complexity and diversity. TCR clonal relatedness correlated positively with neoantigen level and, by trend, with copy number variation and mutation load from whole-genome sequencing. Repertoire similarity ranging from roughly 0.1 to 0.79 was observed between tumors from the same patient, whereas almost no similarity was observed between different patients. TCR repertoire analyses were focused on CDR3, and CDR1 and CDR2 were not analyzed.

Deletion took 7 bases off V and 6 bases off J, with a span of 12 bases between the germline ends. Sequences MNHEY (CDR1) and SVGAGI (CDR2) are obtained from the germline V gene. Reading from cysteine to phenylalanine, the CDR3 counts 13 amino acids. The kept DNA is CDR3 alone, 39 bases in frame from the first base. The approximately 100 tumor samples were subjected to high-throughput TCR profiling using ImmunoSEQ. As for how the authors treated the data: Richness (unique productive sequences), clonality, evenness and relatedness were included as repertoire diversity metrics, and similarity between samples was assessed with the Bhattacharyya coefficient. A sensitivity analysis excluded TCRs with fewer than two reads and gave consistent conclusions. TCRdb provides this immuneACCESS table in a form limited to in-frame rearrangements. Some clones are lacking; in checked studies, under half of them reflect an unresolved V gene, and why the rest are absent is not known. From that table come the V and J calls and clone size; the DNA was used to work out D and trimming. In this sample the table shows thousands of clones, 63% of which occur a single time. 9.7% of the sample is taken by the ten largest.

This clonotype originated in a human donor with high-grade serous ovarian cancer. Input material: tumor tissue. Recombination connected TRBV6-5 to TRBJ1-4; TRBD1 is a weak D gene call, 5 bases matching. The CDR3 corresponds to CASKKGRYEKLFF. The nucleotide sequence reads as follows: TGTGCCAGCAAAAAGGGGCGGTATGAAAAACTGTTTTTT.